This T cell receptor beta chain derives from a study of blood T cell repertoires in COVID-19. Study-level information: COVID-19 samples collected from the United States, Italy and Spain covered acute and convalescent phases. Sample material is recorded as cDNA or gDNA derived from T cells, B-cell-depleted T cells, or PBMCs.

Trimming took 3 bases from V and 7 from J; bases not matched to a gene: 6. CDR1 and CDR2 from the germline V gene are SNHLY and FYNNEI. The CDR3 is made up of 15 amino acids. In the original workflow: How many nucleated cells were present was estimated from reference gene primer amplification. Some clones are missing from TCRdb's copy, which holds only in-frame ones; the method was immunoSEQ multiplex PCR. V and J calls and clone size come straight from that table; D and trimming were deduced from the DNA. The table shows more than 70,000 clones, with approximately 86% occurring only once. V and J are TRBV2 and TRBJ2-2; 9 bases match TRBD2. This TCR was recovered from a man in his 60s with acute or convalescent COVID-19. Specimen: peripheral blood. CDR3: CASSEVAGAIGELFF. CDR3 DNA: TGTGCCAGCAGTGAGGTAGCGGGAGCAATCGGGGAGCTGTTTTTT.